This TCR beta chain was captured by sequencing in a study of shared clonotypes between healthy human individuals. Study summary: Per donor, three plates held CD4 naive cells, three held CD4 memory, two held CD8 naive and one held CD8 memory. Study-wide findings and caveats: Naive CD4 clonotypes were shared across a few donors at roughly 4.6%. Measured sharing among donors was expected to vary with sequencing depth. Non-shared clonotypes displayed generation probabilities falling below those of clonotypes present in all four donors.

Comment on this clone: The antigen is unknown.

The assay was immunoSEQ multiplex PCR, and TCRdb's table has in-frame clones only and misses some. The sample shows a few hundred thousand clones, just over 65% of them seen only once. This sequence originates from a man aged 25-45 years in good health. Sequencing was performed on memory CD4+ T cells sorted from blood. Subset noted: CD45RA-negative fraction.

The CDR3 here is CASSSRGDEQFF. The CDR3 coding sequence is TGCGCCAGCAGCTCCCGGGGGGATGAGCAGTTCTTC. The chain carries TRBV5-1 and TRBJ2-1; 7 nucleotides agree with TRBD2. This CDR3 has 12 amino acids. The V gene's germline CDR1 is SGHRS and CDR2 YFSETQ. V dropped 3 bases and J dropped 8; count of bases not matched to a gene: 2. Variable domain in full (rest from reference TRBV5-1 and TRBJ2-1): KAGVTQTPRYLIKTRGQQVTLSCSPISGHRSVSWYQQTPGQGLQFLFEYFSETQRNKGNFPGRFSGRQFSNSRSEMNVSTLELGDSALYLCASSSRGDEQFFGPGTRLTVL.